This T cell receptor (beta chain) derives from a study of shared clonotypes between healthy human individuals. Background on the study: Two women and three men aged 18 to 49 served as donors. General study points: The study generally estimated greater richness for naive than memory subsets.

Profiling relied on immunoSEQ multiplex PCR, and the TCRdb table lists in-frame clones only, not all of them. The sample includes almost 750,000 clones, roughly two thirds of them seen just once. This CDR3 has 15 amino acids. V shed 0 bases and J shed 2 bases, with 5 bases lying between them. Germline lookup yields CDR1 MNHEY and CDR2 SMNVEV (reference sequence). The investigators split CD4+ cells into a CD45RA+ naive subset and a CD45RA-negative memory subset. This clone was seen a single time. Antigen: not known. The sequencing sample was made of memory CD4+ T cells sorted from blood. The sample's subset: CD45RA-negative fraction. The chain employs TRBV27 and TRBJ2-6; D is uncertain. The sequence was collected from a woman aged 25 to 39 in good health. CDR3 DNA sequence: TGTGCCAGCAGTTTATCCTGGGCTGGGGCCAACGTCCTGACTTTC. Translating it yields CASSLSWAGANVLTF.